The text below deals with one T cell receptor (beta chain). Its antigen is currently unknown. Per germline, CDR1 SGHDN and CDR2 FVKESK. The CDR3 runs to 14 residues. The J segment lost 5 bases and the V segment lost 4 bases, leaving 3 bases of the junction unmatched. An overlapping HIV-1 Gag peptide pool stimulated these cells at about 0.94 ug/peptide/mL. Sorting selected CD4+ T cells upregulating both CD40 ligand and CD69. Donors had CD4+ T cell counts above 400 cells/uL and were CMV-seropositive. This sample was taken from a study of persistence of HIV-infected CD4 T cells. Study outcomes and limitations: Degenerate expanded CDR3beta sequences were enriched among CMV- and Gag-responding cells.

This was the immunoSEQ version 4 assay in survey mode. Profiling relied on immunoSEQ multiplex PCR, and the TCRdb table lists in-frame clones only, not all of them. The sample lists about 20,000 clones; roughly two thirds were seen once. The gene calls are TRBV14 and TRBJ2-1, with 9 bases fitting TRBD1. Sequencing used CD4+ T cells sorted from PBMCs after approximately 18-hour stimulation, obtained from a patient who received antiretroviral therapy. This clonotype was sampled from an adult woman with HIV who was CMV-seropositive. The DNA for the CDR3 is TGTGCCAGCAGCCGGGGGACAGGGCACAATGAGCAGTTCTTC. Amino acids: CASSRGTGHNEQFF.